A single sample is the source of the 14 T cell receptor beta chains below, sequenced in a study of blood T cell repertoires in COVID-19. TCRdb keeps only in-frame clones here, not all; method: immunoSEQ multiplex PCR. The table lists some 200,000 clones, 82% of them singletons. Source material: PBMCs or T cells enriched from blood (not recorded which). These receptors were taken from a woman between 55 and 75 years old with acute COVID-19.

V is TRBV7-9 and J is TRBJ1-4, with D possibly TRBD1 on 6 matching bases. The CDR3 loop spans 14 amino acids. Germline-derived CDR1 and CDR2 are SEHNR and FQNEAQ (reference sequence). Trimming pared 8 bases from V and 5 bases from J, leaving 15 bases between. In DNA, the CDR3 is TGTGCCAGCGACTCATTGGACAGAAATGAAAAACTGTTTTTT. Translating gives CASDSLDRNEKLFF.

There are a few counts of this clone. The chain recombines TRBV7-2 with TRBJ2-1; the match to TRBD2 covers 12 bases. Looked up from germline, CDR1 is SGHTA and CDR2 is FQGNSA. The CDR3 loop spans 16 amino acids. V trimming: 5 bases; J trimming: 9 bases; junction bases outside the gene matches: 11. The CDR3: CASSHASGRALGEQFF. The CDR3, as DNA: TGTGCCAGCAGCCATGCTAGCGGGAGGGCCTTGGGTGAGCAGTTCTTC.

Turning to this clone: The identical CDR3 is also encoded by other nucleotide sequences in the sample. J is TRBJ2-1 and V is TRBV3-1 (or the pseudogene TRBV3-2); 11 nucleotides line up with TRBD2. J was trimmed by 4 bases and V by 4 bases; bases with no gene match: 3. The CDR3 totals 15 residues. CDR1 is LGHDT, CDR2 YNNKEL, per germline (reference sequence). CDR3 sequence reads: CASSPGTSGYNEQFF. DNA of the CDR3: TGTGCCAGCAGCCCGGGGACTAGCGGATACAATGAGCAGTTCTTC.

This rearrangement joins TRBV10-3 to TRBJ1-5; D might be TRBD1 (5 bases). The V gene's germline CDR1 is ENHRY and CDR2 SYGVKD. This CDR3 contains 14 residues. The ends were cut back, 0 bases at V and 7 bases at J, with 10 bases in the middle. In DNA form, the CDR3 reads TGTGCCATCAGTGAGTCGGGGGGGGAGCAGCCCCAGCATTTT. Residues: CAISESGGEQPQHF.

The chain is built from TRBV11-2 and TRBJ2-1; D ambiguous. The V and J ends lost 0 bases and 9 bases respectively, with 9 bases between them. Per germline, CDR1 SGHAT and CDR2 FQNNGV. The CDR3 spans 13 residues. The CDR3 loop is CASSLDLVSEQFF. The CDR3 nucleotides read TGTGCCAGCAGCTTAGATCTAGTCAGTGAGCAGTTCTTC.

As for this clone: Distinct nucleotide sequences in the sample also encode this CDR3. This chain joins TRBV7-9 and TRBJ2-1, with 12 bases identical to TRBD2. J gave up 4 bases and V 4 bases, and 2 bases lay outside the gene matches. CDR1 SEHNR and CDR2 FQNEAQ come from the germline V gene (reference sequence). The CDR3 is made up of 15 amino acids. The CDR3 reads CASSSTSGGYNEQFF. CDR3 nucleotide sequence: TGTGCCAGCAGCTCCACTAGCGGGGGGTACAATGAGCAGTTCTTC.

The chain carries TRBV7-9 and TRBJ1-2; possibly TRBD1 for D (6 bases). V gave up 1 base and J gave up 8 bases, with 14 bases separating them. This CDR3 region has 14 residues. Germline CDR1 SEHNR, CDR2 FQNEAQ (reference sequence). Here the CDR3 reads CASSLVLIQGGYTF. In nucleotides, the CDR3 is TGTGCCAGCAGCTTAGTACTTATACAGGGAGGCTACACCTTC.

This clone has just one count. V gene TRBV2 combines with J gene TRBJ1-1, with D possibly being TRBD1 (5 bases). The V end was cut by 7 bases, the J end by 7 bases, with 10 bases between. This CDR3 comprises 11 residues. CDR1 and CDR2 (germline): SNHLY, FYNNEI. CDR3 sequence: CASKEGIEAFF. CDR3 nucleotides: TGTGCCAGCAAGGAGGGGATTGAAGCTTTCTTT.

CDR3 DNA sequence: TGTGCCAGCAGCTTGAGCGGGGGGATCGGCACTGAAGCTTTCTTT. Translating it yields CASSLSGGIGTEAFF. J is TRBJ1-1 and V is TRBV5-5; TRBD1 might be the D (5 bases). There are 15 residues in the CDR3. Germline V gene data show CDR1 as SGHKS and CDR2 as YYEKEE (reference sequence). The ends were cut back, 1 base at V and 4 bases at J, with 14 bases in the middle. The full variable domain, with the rest looked up from reference TRBV5-5 and TRBJ1-1, is DAGVTQSPTHLIKTRGQQVTLRCSPISGHKSVSWYQQVLGQGPQFIFQYYEKEERGRGNFPDRFSARQFPNYSSELNVNALLLGDSALYLCASSLSGGIGTEAFFGQGTRLTVV.

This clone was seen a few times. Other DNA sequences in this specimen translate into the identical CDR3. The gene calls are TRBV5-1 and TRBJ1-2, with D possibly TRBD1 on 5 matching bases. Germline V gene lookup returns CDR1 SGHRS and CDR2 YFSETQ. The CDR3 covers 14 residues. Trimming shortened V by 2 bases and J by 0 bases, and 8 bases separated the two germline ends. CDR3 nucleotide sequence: TGCGCCAGCAGCTTAGCAGGGACTAACTATGGCTACACCTTC. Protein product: CASSLAGTNYGYTF.

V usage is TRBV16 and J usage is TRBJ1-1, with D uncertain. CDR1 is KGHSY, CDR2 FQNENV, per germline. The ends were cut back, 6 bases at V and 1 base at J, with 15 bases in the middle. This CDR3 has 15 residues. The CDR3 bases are TGTGCCAGCAGTCGATCGATACAGCCGAACACTGAAGCTTTCTTT. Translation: CASSRSIQPNTEAFF.

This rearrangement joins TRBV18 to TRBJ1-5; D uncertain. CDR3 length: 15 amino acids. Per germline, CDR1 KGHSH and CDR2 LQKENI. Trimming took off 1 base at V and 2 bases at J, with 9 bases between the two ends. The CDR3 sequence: CASSPREAGNQPQHF. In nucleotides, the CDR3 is TGTGCCAGCTCACCACGGGAGGCAGGCAATCAGCCCCAGCATTTT.

The CDR3 loop is CASSQDGTLPRALQPQHF. For the CDR3, the DNA is TGTGCCAGCAGCCAAGATGGGACACTTCCCCGGGCGTTGCAGCCCCAGCATTTT. The gene calls are TRBV3-1 (or the pseudogene TRBV3-2) and TRBJ1-5; D is perhaps TRBD1 (6 bases). The CDR3 contains 18 residues. CDR1 is LGHDT, CDR2 YNNKEL, per germline (reference sequence). The ends were cut back, 0 bases at V and 7 bases at J, with 22 bases in the middle.

The chain's CDR3 is CASSVRGIGTEAFF. DNA of the CDR3: TGCGCCAGCAGTGTGAGAGGAATTGGCACTGAAGCTTTCTTT. The chain carries TRBV10-1 and TRBJ1-1; D is uncertain. The V gene's germline CDR1 is WNHNN and CDR2 SYGVQD (reference sequence). The CDR3 is made up of 14 amino acids. V lost 4 bases and J lost 4, with 13 bases in between.